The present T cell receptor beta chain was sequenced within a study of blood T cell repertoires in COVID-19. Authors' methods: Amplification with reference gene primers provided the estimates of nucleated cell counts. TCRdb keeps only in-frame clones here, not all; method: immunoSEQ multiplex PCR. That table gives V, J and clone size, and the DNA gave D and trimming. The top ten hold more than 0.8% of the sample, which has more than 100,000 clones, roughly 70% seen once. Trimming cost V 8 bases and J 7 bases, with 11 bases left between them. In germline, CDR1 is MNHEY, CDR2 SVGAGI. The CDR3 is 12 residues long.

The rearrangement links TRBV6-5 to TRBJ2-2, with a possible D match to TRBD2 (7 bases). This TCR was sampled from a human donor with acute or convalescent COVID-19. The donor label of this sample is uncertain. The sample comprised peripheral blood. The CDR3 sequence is CASGRGLGELFF. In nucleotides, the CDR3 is TGTGCCAGCGGGCGGGGGCTCGGGGAGCTGTTTTTT.